The clone carrying this T cell receptor (beta chain) was counted only a few times. Its target is unknown. The sample comes from a study of CD8+ T cells in alopecia areata. Findings and limits, study-wide: A great number of expanded lesional clones endured in scalp and blood during tofacitinib.

The sample's treatment: oral pan-JAK inhibitor, 5-10 mg twice daily. Alopecia areata patients provided lesional scalp punch biopsies and peripheral blood. The CDR3 contains 13 residues. V was pared by 3 bases and J by 2 bases, with 2 bases of the junction left unmatched. CDR1 and CDR2 (germline): GTSNPN, SVGIG (reference sequence). Following extraction, RNA underwent reverse transcription to cDNA, which served as the sequencing template. TCRdb's copy holds only in-frame clones and misses some; the assay was immunoSEQ multiplex PCR. Altogether around 190,000 clones are present, under 80% being singletons, with the ten largest covering approximately 1.4%.

This receptor was identified in a human donor with alopecia areata. The material was CD4+ T cells sorted from blood, obtained around week 47, from a patient treated with tofacitinib. The chain is built from TRBV30 and TRBJ2-7; 9 bases match TRBD1. The CDR3 spells CAWSRDRAYEQYF. CDR3 in DNA: TGTGCCTGGAGCCGGGACAGGGCCTACGAGCAGTACTTC.